The T cell receptor (beta chain) under discussion was sequenced for a study of tumor-infiltrating lymphocytes in primary liver carcinoma. Extraction of RNA together with DNA used about 18-30 mg of unsorted bulk tissue. From approximately 450 ng total RNA, TCR beta cDNA was generated with a primer in the constant region. Three nested multiplex PCR rounds, a slightly modified ARM-PCR, produced the libraries for TCR beta. For approximately 9 cycles apiece, the opening two PCR rounds ran with TRBV1-TRBV30 forward primers and a C-beta reverse primer. TCRdb recomputed calls from the multiplex PCR reads with MiXCR, one row per CDR3 protein. Of some 110,000 distinct CDR3 sequences listed, around 83% are singletons. The V gene lost 9 bases and the J gene lost 0 bases, with 18 bases spanning the gap. Germline V lookup: CDR1 LNHDA, CDR2 SQIVND (reference sequence). The CDR3 has 15 residues.

Sequenced: liver tumor tissue from sampling region 3. As for subset: tumor region T3, left-lateral pole. The V and J genes are TRBV19 and TRBJ2-7; D may be TRBD2 (5 bases). This receptor was identified in a man between 35 and 55 years old with primary liver carcinoma and hepatitis B virus infection. The CDR3 region is CASRRTPLSSYEQYF. The CDR3 DNA reads TGTGCCAGCAGGAGGACTCCTCTTAGCTCCTACGAGCAGTACTTC.